The 2 T cell receptor beta chains below were found in one sample sequenced in a study of shared clonotypes between healthy human individuals. The naive CD8 population came from CD45RO-negative cells selected for CCR7, without terminally differentiated effector memory CD45RA+ cells. The data were produced by immunoSEQ multiplex PCR, yet TCRdb's version contains in-frame clones alone and is incomplete. This sample has about 2.1 million clones, with around 93% found just once. The sequencing input was naive CD8+ T cells from PBMCs. These receptors were taken from a man between 18 and 35 years old in good health. Some clones in this sample may be carry-over from other donors' samples.

The chain recombines TRBV29-1 with TRBJ1-2; 7 nucleotides agree with TRBD1. The V segment lost 5 bases and the J segment 4 bases; nucleotides outside the gene matches: 10. The CDR3 is made up of 14 amino acids. The germline gives CDR1 SQVTM, CDR2 ANQGSEA. The DNA for the CDR3 is TGCAGCGTTTGGGGAACAGGGGAGAGCTATGGCTACACCTTC. Protein product: CSVWGTGESYGYTF.

The rearrangement links TRBV15 to TRBJ1-2; 7 bases are a match to TRBD1. Germline assignment: CDR1 LNHNV and CDR2 YYDKDF (reference sequence). V lost 4 bases, J lost 1 base, and 6 bases stayed unmatched. CDR3 length equals 15 residues. This chain's CDR3 is CATSIGTAINYGYTF. The DNA of the CDR3 is TGTGCCACCAGCATCGGGACAGCGATTAACTATGGCTACACCTTC.